The subject of this entry is one TCR beta chain. This record belongs to a study of T cells in narcolepsy. Some clones are missing from TCRdb's copy, which holds only in-frame ones; the method was immunoSEQ multiplex PCR. Among around 34,000 clones listed, 65% to 85% were seen once. The clonotype originates from a human donor in good health. The sample consisted of memory (CD45RA-) CD4+ T cells from blood.

The CDR3 is CASTGSSYEQYF. The CDR3 DNA is TGCGCCTCCACAGGGAGCTCCTACGAGCAGTACTTC. The chain is built from TRBV5-1 and TRBJ2-7; TRBD1 is a possible D gene (6 bases). The CDR3 sequence is 12 residues long. Trimming removed 10 bases from V and 0 bases from J, with 11 bases in between. Germline lookup yields CDR1 SGHRS and CDR2 YFSETQ.